The 17 T cell receptor beta chains below all came from one sample that was sequenced in a study of shared clonotypes between healthy human individuals. TCRdb keeps only in-frame clones here, not all; method: immunoSEQ multiplex PCR. The repertoire holds approximately 640,000 clones, with 90% as singletons. Sequenced: memory CD8+ T cells from PBMCs. Subset noted: CD45RO+ cells pooled with CCR7-negative TemRA cells. Receptor source: a man aged 18-30 years in good health. Some clones in this sample may be carry-over from other donors' samples.

The chain combines TRBV9 with TRBJ2-1; TRBD2 might be the D (5 bases). The CDR3 runs 17 residues. V lost 5 bases and J lost 2, with 20 bases in between. The germline V gene encodes CDR1 SGDLS and CDR2 YYNGEE. In nucleotides, the CDR3 is TGTGCCAGCAGTGGTCGAGGGCGGCACCCCCCCTACAATGAGCAGTTCTTC. This gives the protein CASSGRGRHPPYNEQFF.

This chain uses TRBV9 with TRBJ1-2, with TRBD1 matching 7 bases. This CDR3 region has 14 residues. After removal of 3 bases from V and 5 bases from J, the junction contained 7 bases not matched to a gene. Germline V lookup: CDR1 SGDLS, CDR2 YYNGEE. CDR3 nucleotide sequence: TGTGCCAGCAGCGCATCAGGGGGAGGTTATGGCTACACCTTC. Amino acids: CASSASGGGYGYTF. Supplemented by reference TRBV9 and TRBJ1-2, the full variable domain reads DSGVTQTPKHLITATGQRVTLRCSPRSGDLSVYWYQQSLDQGLQFLIQYYNGEERAKGNILERFSAQQFPDLHSELNLSSLELGDSALYFCASSASGGGYGYTFGSGTRLTVV.

This clone was seen a single time. The V call is TRBV7-9, the J call TRBJ2-1; D may be TRBD1 (6 bases). The V and J ends lost 7 bases and 0 bases respectively, with 16 bases between them. Germline-derived CDR1 and CDR2 are SEHNR and FQNEAQ (reference sequence). This CDR3 is 16 amino acids long. CDR3 sequence reads: CASNPGQTPSYNEQFF. The CDR3 DNA sequence: TGTGCCAGCAACCCCGGACAGACTCCCTCCTACAATGAGCAGTTCTTC.

CDR3 in DNA: TGTGCCAGCAGTATACTCCGCGACAGCACAGATACGCAGTATTTT. Translating gives CASSILRDSTDTQYF. This chain connects TRBV28 to TRBJ2-3; no reliable D call. V lost 5 bases, J lost 0 bases, and 12 bases lay in between. Germline-derived CDR1 and CDR2 are MDHEN and SYDVKM. This CDR3 is built from 15 residues.

The chain employs TRBV10-2 and TRBJ2-1, with unresolved D. V lost 3 bases to trimming and J lost 5 bases, with 5 bases between them. The CDR3 covers 12 residues. CDR1 WSHSY and CDR2 SAAADI come from the germline V gene. CDR3 sequence (DNA): TGCGCCAGCAGTGATGTGGACAATGAGCAGTTCTTC. Translated: CASSDVDNEQFF.

V and J are TRBV11-2 and TRBJ2-7; 9 nucleotides align to TRBD2. Germline trimming cut 3 bases from V and 3 bases from J; bases unmatched to any gene: 6. Germline V CDR1 and CDR2: SGHAT, FQNNGV. The CDR3 loop spans 15 amino acids. The CDR3 region has the DNA TGTGCCAGCAGCTTGCTCGGACTAGCGAACTACGAGCAGTACTTC. Amino acids: CASSLLGLANYEQYF. Combining the CDR3 with reference TRBV11-2 and TRBJ2-7 gives the whole variable domain EAGVAQSPRYKIIEKRQSVAFWCNPISGHATLYWYQQILGQGPKLLIQFQNNGVVDDSQLPKDRFSAERLKGVDSTLKIQPAKLEDSAVYLCASSLLGLANYEQYFGPGTRLTVT.

The rearrangement links TRBV28 to TRBJ2-7; 7 bases map to TRBD1. The CDR3 has 14 amino acids. Germline trimming cut 5 bases from V and 5 bases from J; bases unmatched to any gene: 9. Germline V gives CDR1 MDHEN, CDR2 SYDVKM. CDR3 nucleotide sequence: TGTGCCAGCAGTCCCTACAGGGGCGGCCACGAGCAGTACTTC. Translated: CASSPYRGGHEQYF.

This chain connects TRBV7-9 to TRBJ1-1, with D unresolved. The ends were cut back, 5 bases at V and 8 bases at J, with 12 bases in the middle. The CDR3 is 12 residues long. Per the germline V gene, CDR1 is SEHNR and CDR2 is FQNEAQ (reference sequence). In DNA, the CDR3 is TGTGCCAGCAGCACCCGGAGGACCGAAGCTTTCTTT. Protein sequence: CASSTRRTEAFF.

This clone showed up just a few times. The V gene is TRBV4-1, the J gene TRBJ2-7; the match to TRBD2 covers 12 bases. V trimming: 3 bases; J trimming: 4 bases; junction bases outside the gene matches: 7. Germline assignment: CDR1 MGHRA and CDR2 YSYEKL. The CDR3 is 16 amino acids. CDR3 DNA sequence: TGCGCCAGCAGCCATTCCGGACTAGCGGGAACATACGAGCAGTACTTC. Its translation is CASSHSGLAGTYEQYF.

The chain employs TRBV19 and TRBJ1-5, with TRBD1 identical over 7 bases. In germline, CDR1 is LNHDA, CDR2 SQIVND (reference sequence). The V gene end was trimmed by 6 bases and the J gene end by 7 bases; junction bases not matched to a gene: 12. The CDR3 has 15 amino acids. CDR3 loop: CASRDAQGYWQPQHF. The CDR3 region has the DNA TGTGCCAGTAGAGATGCACAGGGGTATTGGCAGCCCCAGCATTTT.

The chain recombines TRBV27 with TRBJ2-3; 10 bases are shared with TRBD2. The CDR3 length is 16 residues. V lost 3 bases and J lost 4; bases outside the gene matches: 7. Germline V gene lookup returns CDR1 MNHEY and CDR2 SMNVEV (reference sequence). The CDR3 loop is CASSFLAGVAADTQYF. CDR3 DNA: TGTGCCAGCAGTTTTCTAGCGGGAGTAGCTGCAGATACGCAGTATTTT.

This clone was observed once. This chain's CDR3 is CASSGKIGTEIYGYTF. The CDR3 DNA sequence: TGTGCCAGCAGTGGCAAGATTGGGACGGAGATCTATGGCTACACCTTC. The chain has TRBV6-4 and TRBJ1-2, with a tentative D call TRBD1 (5 bases). Germline CDR1 reads MRHNA; CDR2 reads SNTAGT. The V gene lost 4 bases and the J gene lost 4 bases, with 19 bases spanning the gap. CDR3 length: 16 amino acids.

To note about this clone: The same CDR3 is also encoded by other DNA sequences in this sample. V and J are TRBV19 and TRBJ2-2; 7 bases agree with TRBD1. The CDR3 runs to 13 residues. Germline CDR1 LNHDA, CDR2 SQIVND (reference sequence). V was pared by 9 bases and J by 0 bases, with 1 base of the junction left unmatched. In nucleotides, the CDR3 is TGTGCCAGCAGGGGGACGAACACCGGGGAGCTGTTTTTT. Translating it yields CASRGTNTGELFF. Drawing the rest from reference TRBV19 and TRBJ2-2, the complete variable domain is DGGITQSPKYLFRKEGQNVTLSCEQNLNHDAMYWYRQDPGQGLRLIYYSQIVNDFQKGDIAEGYSVSREKKESFPLTVTSAQKNPTAFYLCASRGTNTGELFFGEGSRLTVL.

This clone was found once. The V and J genes are TRBV13 and TRBJ2-7; 9 bases line up with TRBD1. Germline CDR1 is PRHDT and CDR2 is FYEKMQ (reference sequence). After removal of 6 bases from V and 4 bases from J, the junction contained 7 bases not matched to a gene. The length of the CDR3 is 14 residues. The CDR3 loop reads CASSSKDRGYEQYF. CDR3 sequence (DNA): TGTGCCAGCAGTTCGAAGGACAGGGGTTACGAGCAGTACTTC.

The rearrangement links TRBV7-6 to TRBJ1-1; 7 bases agree with TRBD1. In germline, CDR1 is SGHVS, CDR2 FNYEAQ. This CDR3 is built from 15 residues. Germline trimming cut 1 base from V and 3 bases from J; bases unmatched to any gene: 5. This chain's CDR3 is CASSLVTGTDTEAFF. The DNA for the CDR3 is TGTGCCAGCAGCTTAGTTACAGGGACAGACACTGAAGCTTTCTTT.

Comment on this clone: Compared with germline, one end of the junction differs, possibly owing to a read error. The chain joins TRBV5-4 to TRBJ2-3; perhaps D is TRBD1 or TRBD2 (5 bases each). The CDR3 is 9 amino acids. The germline V gene encodes CDR1 SGHNT and CDR2 YYREEE (reference sequence). CDR3 in DNA: TGTGCCAGCACACTCCCGGGGACTTTT. This sequence encodes CASTLPGTF.

The V gene is TRBV15, the J gene TRBJ1-1; D unclear. Trimming took 6 bases from V and 5 from J, leaving 10 bases between them. This CDR3 is built from 12 residues. Germline CDR1 and CDR2: LNHNV and YYDKDF (reference sequence). The CDR3 DNA reads as TGTGCCACCAGGCCGCTTCGAACTGAAGCTTTCTTT. Translated, it gives CATRPLRTEAFF.